The 16 T cell receptor beta chains in this list originate from one sample, sequenced in a study of early T cells in non-severe SARS-CoV-2 infection. From the 5' RACE reads, TCRdb called clonotypes with MiXCR, one entry per CDR3 protein. This sample has some 30,000 distinct CDR3 sequences, with over 5% found just once. The material sequenced was whole blood. All receptors derive from an adult who was a healthcare worker with PCR-confirmed SARS-CoV-2 infection or an uninfected control (not recorded which).

This clonotype came up many times. The rearrangement joins TRBV5-1 to TRBJ2-1; 9 bases align to TRBD1. In germline, CDR1 is SGHRS, CDR2 YFSETQ. V lost 0 bases, J lost 2 bases, and 6 bases stayed unmatched. This CDR3 has 17 residues. The CDR3 DNA reads as TGCGCCAGCAGCTTGGGACCGGGACAGGGCACCTACAATGAGCAGTTCTTC. Translated, it gives CASSLGPGQGTYNEQFF. The whole variable domain, filled in from reference TRBV5-1 and TRBJ2-1, reads KAGVTQTPRYLIKTRGQQVTLSCSPISGHRSVSWYQQTPGQGLQFLFEYFSETQRNKGNFPGRFSGRQFSNSRSEMNVSTLELGDSALYLCASSLGPGQGTYNEQFFGPGTRLTVL.

This clonotype is medium-sized by share. The gene calls are TRBV7-9 and TRBJ2-7; D possibly corresponds to TRBD1 (5 bases). V lost 0 bases and J lost 6, with 12 bases in between. Germline assignment: CDR1 SEHNR and CDR2 FQNEAQ (reference sequence). CDR3 size: 14 residues. CDR3 bases: TGTGCCAGCAGCTTAGCACAGGCTAAAGGCGAGCAGTACTTC. Its protein is CASSLAQAKGEQYF.

This clonotype was counted a few times. V and J are TRBV5-1 and TRBJ2-5; 9 bases map to TRBD1. This CDR3 contains 12 residues. Germline assignment: CDR1 SGHRS and CDR2 YFSETQ. J lost 10 bases, V lost 4 bases, and 5 bases had no gene match. The CDR3 here is CASSTGQGHQYF. CDR3 bases: TGCGCCAGCAGCACGGGACAGGGCCACCAGTACTTC.

The table lists this clonotype with a few counts. This chain joins TRBV11-2 and TRBJ2-5; 7 bases map to TRBD2. V was clipped by 5 bases and J by 5 bases; unmatched bases: 11. CDR3 size: 15 residues. CDR1 and CDR2 (germline): SGHAT, FQNNGV. DNA for the CDR3: TGTGCCAGCAGCACGGAGCGGGGAGTTACGGAGACCCAGTACTTC. Its protein is CASSTERGVTETQYF.

There are many counts of this clonotype. This chain uses TRBV6-2 or TRBV6-3 with TRBJ2-3, with D tentatively TRBD1 or TRBD2 (5 bases each). The CDR3 length is 16 residues. Germline-derived CDR1 and CDR2 are MNHEY and SVGEGT. The V gene lost 6 bases and the J gene lost 5 bases, with 21 bases spanning the gap. Written as DNA, the CDR3 is TGTGCCAGCAGACGAACTAGTGCAGGGATCGGAGATACGCAGTATTTT. It translates to CASRRTSAGIGDTQYF.

The V and J genes are TRBV7-9 and TRBJ2-7; possibly TRBD1 or TRBD2 for D (6 bases each). V was pared by 5 bases and J by 2 bases, with 16 bases between. The CDR3 sequence is 15 residues long. In germline, CDR1 is SEHNR, CDR2 FQNEAQ (reference sequence). The CDR3 nucleotides read TGTGCCAGCAGCGCGGGATCCGGGGGCCCCTACGAGCAGTACTTC. Its translation: CASSAGSGGPYEQYF.

The chain joins TRBV7-9 to TRBJ2-7; D gene uncertain. V lost 5 bases and J 5 bases, leaving 16 bases between the germline ends. The CDR3 totals 14 residues. Germline V lookup: CDR1 SEHNR, CDR2 FQNEAQ (reference sequence). Written as DNA, the CDR3 is TGTGCCAGCAGCCGCGTGGAGCTGGAAGACGAGCAGTACTTC. It encodes CASSRVELEDEQYF.

This clonotype is classed as medium-sized. The gene calls are TRBV29-1 and TRBJ2-5; D is possibly TRBD1 (6 bases). V was shortened by 6 bases and J by 1 base, with 12 bases between the two germline ends. The germline gives CDR1 SQVTM, CDR2 ANQGSEA. This CDR3 comprises 13 residues. CDR3 sequence (DNA): TGCAGCGTCCCAGGGGCATCCCAAGAGACCCAGTACTTC. It is translated as CSVPGASQETQYF.

This chain joins TRBV5-1 and TRBJ2-2; D may be TRBD1 (6 bases). CDR1 is SGHRS, CDR2 YFSETQ, per germline. The CDR3 runs to 14 residues. Trimming cost V 2 bases and J 5 bases, with 10 bases left between them. The DNA of the CDR3 is TGCGCCAGCAGCTTCGACGGGACAACCGGGGAGCTGTTTTTT. Its translation: CASSFDGTTGELFF.

The chain uses TRBV27 and TRBJ2-3; tentative D call: TRBD1 (6 bases). The V end lost 5 bases, the J end lost 9 bases, and 24 bases lay between the germline ends. Germline V gene sequence: CDR1 MNHEY, CDR2 SMNVEV (reference sequence). The CDR3 runs to 16 residues. CDR3 in amino acids: CASSVQGWERMLTQYF. The CDR3 coding sequence is TGTGCCAGCAGTGTTCAGGGGTGGGAAAGGATGTTGACGCAGTATTTT.

This clonotype was found many times. The V gene is TRBV4-1, the J gene TRBJ2-3; D may be TRBD2 (5 bases). Trimming took off 0 bases at V and 2 bases at J, with 15 bases between the two ends. CDR1 and CDR2 (germline): MGHRA, YSYEKL. The CDR3 consists of 17 residues. Here the CDR3 reads CASSQEPGSEITDTQYF. The CDR3 DNA sequence: TGCGCCAGCAGCCAAGAACCGGGTAGCGAGATCACAGATACGCAGTATTTT.

This clonotype has only a few counts. The rearrangement uses TRBV7-3 and TRBJ2-1; TRBD2 matches 11 bases. Germline trimming cut 2 bases from V and 4 bases from J; bases unmatched to any gene: 10. Germline CDR1 SGHTA, CDR2 FQGTGA. CDR3 length: 18 amino acids. CDR3 coding DNA: TGTGCCAGCAGCTTAGGTCCTAGCGGGGGGCCGTTTTACAATGAGCAGTTCTTC. It codes for CASSLGPSGGPFYNEQFF.

This clonotype has more than one count but fewer than ten. The CDR3: CASNGGYGTSGQETQYF. The CDR3 DNA is TGTGCCAGCAATGGAGGTTACGGGACTAGCGGACAAGAGACCCAGTACTTC. The chain links TRBV2 to TRBJ2-5; TRBD2 agrees at 11 bases. V shed 7 bases, J shed 2 bases, and the junction held 12 bases outside the gene matches. This CDR3 spans 17 amino acids. The germline V gene has CDR1 SNHLY and CDR2 FYNNEI.

This clonotype was observed a handful of times. The V gene is TRBV28, the J gene TRBJ1-2; D possibly corresponds to TRBD1 (5 bases). V was cut by 2 bases and J by 5 bases, with 15 bases left in between. Germline loops: CDR1 MDHEN, CDR2 SYDVKM. The CDR3 consists of 15 residues. CDR3 bases: TGTGCCAGCAGTTTACAGGGTCCCCTCAAATATGGCTACACCTTC. Protein sequence: CASSLQGPLKYGYTF.

V and J are TRBV7-8 and TRBJ2-1; D gene ambiguous. Germline values: CDR1 SGHVS, CDR2 FQNEAQ. The ends were cut back, 1 base at V and 8 bases at J, with 15 bases in the middle. The CDR3 is 15 amino acids. The DNA of the CDR3 is TGTGCCAGCAGCTTAGAGGCCACGGCCGCCTATGAGCAGTTCTTC. It translates to CASSLEATAAYEQFF.

This clonotype was seen repeatedly, ten times or more. The chain carries TRBV3-1 and TRBJ1-6, with D possibly matching TRBD1 (5 bases). Per germline, CDR1 LGHDT and CDR2 YNNKEL (reference sequence). V lost 1 base, J lost 10 bases, and 17 bases lay in between. The CDR3 is 16 amino acids. This CDR3 reads CASSQGGAGNRSPLHF. The DNA for the CDR3 is TGTGCCAGCAGCCAAGGGGGCGCGGGGAACCGCTCACCCCTCCACTTT.